This TCR beta chain is drawn from a study of tumor-infiltrating lymphocytes in primary liver carcinoma. This clonotype came up many times. No antigen is known for it. Co-extraction of both nucleic acids (RNA and DNA) used about 17-31 mg of unsorted bulk tissue. Patients had chronic HBV infection and were treatment-naive. General study points: Representation across all five tumor regions was limited to only about 7-25% of top clones.

V shed 3 bases and J shed 3 bases, with 8 bases lying between them. The CDR3 runs to 13 residues. From around 500 ng total RNA, TCR beta cDNA was generated with a primer in the constant region. Amplification in three nested multiplex PCR rounds with slightly modified ARM-PCR gave rise to TCR beta libraries. Each of the first two PCR rounds ran approximately 9 cycles with TRBV1-TRBV30 forward and C-beta reverse primers. TCRdb recomputed calls from the multiplex PCR reads with MiXCR, one row per CDR3 protein. The sample holds roughly 100,000 distinct CDR3 sequences; roughly 80% are singletons and the top ten take approximately 20%.

The sequencing sample was made of liver tumor tissue from sampling region 3. Indicated subset: tumor region T3, left-lateral pole. The chain combines TRBV12-3 or TRBV12-4 with TRBJ1-1; the D gene is possibly TRBD1 (5 bases). The clonotype was recovered from a man aged 40-49 years with primary liver carcinoma and hepatitis B virus infection. The DNA for the CDR3 is TGTGCCAGCAGTTTCGGGACGCACACTGAAGCTTTCTTT. Translated: CASSFGTHTEAFF.